This TCR beta chain was sequenced in a study of cytomegalovirus exposure and HLA in healthy donors. The PCR used 60 Vbeta and 13 Jbeta primers. Repertoires were generated with immunoSEQ multiplex PCR, while TCRdb's copy carries only in-frame clones and drops some. The sample has 250,000 to 300,000 clones, 84% seen once. Germline V lookup: CDR1 MDHEN, CDR2 SYDVKM. V was shortened by 5 bases and J by 6 bases, with 13 bases between the two germline ends. The CDR3 covers 13 residues. This sequence was found in a woman aged 40 to 55 in good health and CMV-seropositive. J is TRBJ2-5 and V is TRBV28; tentatively, D is TRBD2 (5 bases). The sequencing sample was made of PBMCs. The CDR3 DNA reads TGTGCCAGCAGTCAAACGGGAACCCAGACCCAGTACTTC. Encoded protein: CASSQTGTQTQYF.